This entry describes one T cell receptor beta chain. These data belong to a study of CD8 T cells in ankylosing spondylitis. TCRdb redid the calling of the 5' RACE reads with MiXCR, one entry per CDR3 protein. This table has approximately 130,000 distinct CDR3 sequences, around 10% appearing once. Sequenced: blood, either unsorted or a sorted T cell fraction (not recorded which). This clonotype was obtained from a female donor with ankylosing spondylitis or in good health (not recorded which).

The chain's CDR3 is CASSPPASGTDTQYF. In nucleotides, the CDR3 is TGTGCCAGCAGCCCCCCTGCTAGCGGCACAGATACGCAGTATTTT. The V call is TRBV12-3 or TRBV12-4, the J call TRBJ2-3, with TRBD2 as a possible D gene (6 bases). The CDR3 loop spans 15 amino acids. Trimming cost V 6 bases and J 1 base, with 14 bases left between them.